This entry features one T cell receptor beta chain sequence. Its cognate antigen is unknown. The entry originates in a study of Tregs in tolerant kidney transplant recipients. Regarding the study as a whole: This study did not directly address biological reproducibility. The most relevant donor-specific Treg TCRbeta repertoire apparently came from expansion with activated donor B cells.

Germline CDR1 and CDR2: SQVTM and ANQGSEA. The V gene end was trimmed by 7 bases and the J gene end by 13 bases; junction bases not matched to a gene: 20. This CDR3 region has 15 residues. Unstimulated Tregs (CD4+CD25+CD127-) and CD4+CD25- non-Tregs were sorted from PBMCs. Thawed PBMCs were rested overnight at 37°C with 150 to 200 IU/ml IL-2 before regulatory T cell sorting. Sequencing used immunoSEQ multiplex PCR; TCRdb keeps in-frame clones, though not all of them. This sample has about 18,000 clones, with approximately 85% found just once. The chain has TRBV29-1 and TRBJ2-1, with 9 bases identical to TRBD2. The specimen sequenced was Tregs from blood. The TCR was taken from a human donor in good health. For the CDR3, the DNA is TGCAGCGCCACACTCCCTCGGGGGACTAGCCCCACCCAGTTCTTC. This encodes CSATLPRGTSPTQFF.